A selection of T cell receptor beta chains follows, all from one sample in a study of blood T cell repertoires in COVID-19. The table came from immunoSEQ multiplex PCR; TCRdb's copy has only in-frame clones and leaves some out. The table lists some 190,000 clones, 80% to 90% of them singletons. The sample comprised peripheral blood. The source of these receptors is a woman aged 40 to 55 with COVID-19, enrolled during active disease. Each CDR3 is given with its conserved first and last residue. Each record gives: V gene, D gene, J gene, clone size, CDR3 DNA, CDR3 protein. A D gene is named only where the DNA matches it firmly. Some rows mark clone size as missing; the rest say once, few, many or name a class of expanded clone.

>TRBV6-1|NA|TRBJ2-7|NA
TGTGCCAGCAGTGCAGCTTACTACGAGCAGTACTTC
CASSAAYYEQYF
>TRBV30|TRBD1|TRBJ1-5|NA
TGTGCCTGGAGTGCTGGACAGGGGCGAGGGCCCCAGCATTTT
CAWSAGQGRGPQHF
>TRBV4-1|TRBD1|TRBJ1-2|NA
TGCGCCAGCAGCCCCCAGGGACAGGGTGGCGGCTACACCTTC
CASSPQGQGGGYTF
>TRBV6-5|NA|TRBJ2-1|NA
TGTGCCAGCAGTCCGTTGTCGGGGTCATACAATGAGCAGTTCTTC
CASSPLSGSYNEQFF
>TRBV11-3|TRBD2|TRBJ2-1|NA
TGTGCCAGCAGCCGCCGCGTGTGGCAGCGGGAGACCTACAATGAGCAGTTCTTC
CASSRRVWQRETYNEQFF
>TRBV10-3|TRBD2|TRBJ2-1|NA
TGTGCCATCAGTGACAGGGAGGGATATGAGCAGTTCTTC
CAISDREGYEQFF
>TRBV28|TRBD2|TRBJ2-1|NA
TGTGCCAGCAGTGCCCCCGGGACTAGCGGGAGCAATGAGCAGTTCTTC
CASSAPGTSGSNEQFF
>TRBV7-8|TRBD1|TRBJ1-2|NA
TGTGCCAGCAGCATCTCCGGGACAGGGGCTAACTATGGCTACACCTTC
CASSISGTGANYGYTF
>TRBV5-4|NA|TRBJ1-1|NA
TGTGCCAGCAGCTTAAGCGGGCCGGTATACACTGAAGCTTTCTTT
CASSLSGPVYTEAFF
>TRBV5-1|TRBD1|TRBJ2-7|NA
TGCGCCAGCAGCACGGACTCACAGGGGATAGAGCAGTACTTC
CASSTDSQGIEQYF
>TRBV4-1|NA|TRBJ1-5|NA
TGCGCCAGCAGCCACCTCAGGGGTAGCAATCAGCCCCAGCATTTT
CASSHLRGSNQPQHF
>TRBV2|NA|TRBJ2-1|few
TGTGCCACCACGGGAGACAATGAGCAGTTCTTC
CATTGDNEQFF
>TRBV9|TRBD1|TRBJ1-4|NA
TGTGCCAGCAGCGTCACAGGGGTTAATGAAAAACTGTTTTTT
CASSVTGVNEKLFF
>TRBV7-7|NA|TRBJ2-2|NA
TGTGCTAGCAGCCAACATGGCGGGGAGCTGTTTTTT
CASSQHGGELFF
>TRBV27|NA|TRBJ1-1|NA
TGTGCCAGCACCACAGGCACTGAAGCTTTCTTT
CASTTGTEAFF
>TRBV28|NA|TRBJ2-5|NA
TGTGCCAGCAGTTTTGTGGACTCAGAATTTACCCAGTACTTC
CASSFVDSEFTQYF
>TRBV9|TRBD1|TRBJ1-5|NA
TGTGCCAGCAGCCTTACAGGGGAACAGCCCCAGCATTTT
CASSLTGEQPQHF
>TRBV4-1|NA|TRBJ1-1|NA
TGCGCCAGCAGCCATTCACCACAGGGAACTGGGACTGAAGCTTTCTTT
CASSHSPQGTGTEAFF
>TRBV7-9|TRBD2|TRBJ2-3|NA
TGTGCCAGCAGCTTAGGGGCAGCGGGATTAGCAGATACGCAGTATTTT
CASSLGAAGLADTQYF
>TRBV19|TRBD2|TRBJ2-1|NA
TGTGCCAGTATGCATCCGGGACTAGCGCTTAATGAGCAGTTCTTC
CASMHPGLALNEQFF
>TRBV2|TRBD2|TRBJ2-5|NA
TGTGCCAGCAGCAGACTAGCGGGGGGGCCTAGGAGGGGGGAGACCCAGTACTTC
CASSRLAGGPRRGETQYF
>TRBV6-1|TRBD1|TRBJ2-7|NA
TGTGCCAGCAGGGAGACAGGGACGAGTACCTACGAGCAGTACTTC
CASRETGTSTYEQYF
>TRBV6-5|NA|TRBJ2-5|NA
TGTGCCACCTACTCGCACCGACTAACTCAGTACTTC
CATYSHRLTQYF